A single sample is the source of the 21 T cell receptor beta chains below, sequenced in a study of spatial heterogeneity in lung cancer. Time point indicated: sample taken at primary tumor resection. Whole RNA obtained from tumor, nontumor lung or frozen PBMC underwent sequencing without sorting. TCRdb processed the 5' RACE reads anew with MiXCR; each CDR3 protein has one entry. The table shows 50,000 to 65,000 distinct CDR3 sequences, with 8% to 9% occurring only once. The specimen was PBMCs, collected at surgery. The receptor set was obtained from a female donor with early-stage non-small cell lung cancer.

The table lists this clonotype with a few counts. CDR3 residues: CARRNRGQGIYEQYF. The DNA of the CDR3 is TGTGCCAGGAGGAATAGAGGACAGGGGATCTACGAGCAGTACTTC. V usage is TRBV12-3 or TRBV12-4 and J usage is TRBJ2-7; 9 nucleotides match TRBD1. V trimming: 9 bases; J trimming: 3 bases; junction bases outside the gene matches: 12. The CDR3 spans 15 residues.

The genes are TRBV6-5 and TRBJ1-1; 7 nucleotides agree with TRBD1. There are 12 residues in the CDR3. Per the germline V gene, CDR1 is MNHEY and CDR2 is SVGAGI. V trimming: 6 bases; J trimming: 7 bases; junction bases outside the gene matches: 5. CDR3 DNA: TGTGCCAGCAGGCAGGGGGGCGGTGAAGCTTTCTTT. Encoded protein: CASRQGGGEAFF.

This clonotype was seen repeatedly, ten times or more. This chain links TRBV20-1 with TRBJ1-2; D call uncertain. The V end lost 3 bases, the J end lost 7 bases, and 21 bases lay between the germline ends. CDR3 size: 15 residues. Germline loops: CDR1 DFQATT, CDR2 SNEGSKA (reference sequence). CDR3 region: CSASPVGPTGPGYTF. CDR3 sequence (DNA): TGCAGTGCTAGCCCCGTCGGGCCCACGGGCCCTGGCTACACCTTC.

The table lists this clonotype with a few counts. The gene calls are TRBV15 and TRBJ1-5; D is uncertain. Germline values: CDR1 LNHNV, CDR2 YYDKDF (reference sequence). The V gene lost 0 bases and the J gene lost 5 bases, with 8 bases spanning the gap. The CDR3 loop spans 14 amino acids. CDR3: CATSREGMDQPQHF. CDR3 in DNA: TGTGCCACCAGCAGAGAGGGTATGGATCAGCCCCAGCATTTT. The full variable domain, with the rest looked up from reference TRBV15 and TRBJ1-5, is DAMVIQNPRYQVTQFGKPVTLSCSQTLNHNVMYWYQQKSSQAPKLLFHYYDKDFNNEADTPDNFQSRRPNTSFCFLDIRSPGLGDTAMYLCATSREGMDQPQHFGDGTRLSIL.

J is TRBJ2-3 and V is TRBV29-1, with 8 bases that match TRBD1. The germline V gene encodes CDR1 SQVTM and CDR2 ANQGSEA. Germline trimming cut 7 bases from V and 0 bases from J; bases unmatched to any gene: 3. The CDR3 covers 13 residues. Here the CDR3 DNA reads TGCAGCGATAGGGACAGGAGCACAGATACGCAGTATTTT. It yields the protein CSDRDRSTDTQYF.

This clonotype was counted many times. The CDR3 region is CASSPFSGASTDTQYF. The CDR3, as DNA: TGTGCCAGCAGCCCTTTTAGCGGGGCTAGCACAGATACGCAGTATTTT. This rearrangement joins TRBV6-5 to TRBJ2-3, with 8 nucleotides matching TRBD2. Trimming at V came to 6 bases and at J to 0 bases, leaving 8 bases not matched to a gene. CDR3 size: 16 residues. From germline, CDR1 is MNHEY and CDR2 SVGAGI.

This clonotype was recorded many times. The chain combines TRBV7-2 with TRBJ2-1; D not resolved. Germline CDR1 is SGHTA and CDR2 is FQGNSA. V was shortened by 1 base and J by 10 bases, with 8 bases between the two germline ends. The CDR3 is 12 residues long. The CDR3 protein is CASSLDLGEQFF. CDR3 DNA sequence: TGTGCCAGCAGCTTAGATTTGGGCGAGCAGTTCTTC.

This clonotype is deemed medium-sized. The rearrangement joins TRBV28 to TRBJ1-3; no firm D call. Germline CDR1 and CDR2: MDHEN and SYDVKM. This CDR3 comprises 16 residues. V lost 4 bases, J lost 0 bases, and 13 bases lay in between. In DNA, the CDR3 is TGTGCCAGCAGTTCCCCCGGCAAGAACTCTGGAAACACCATATATTTT. Amino acids: CASSSPGKNSGNTIYF.

This clonotype was counted only a few times. V and J are TRBV7-9 and TRBJ1-1, with D possibly matching TRBD1 (6 bases). The germline V gene encodes CDR1 SEHNR and CDR2 FQNEAQ (reference sequence). Trimming cost V 1 base and J 6 bases, with 15 bases left between them. The CDR3 totals 15 residues. As DNA, the CDR3 is TGTGCCAGCAGCTTAGTCACAGGGATTCTATCTGAAGCTTTCTTT. This translates into CASSLVTGILSEAFF.

Details on this clonotype: A much larger clone lies one base from this, so it may be a read error. V is TRBV7-8 and J is TRBJ2-7; a possible D gene is TRBD1 (5 bases). The germline V gene encodes CDR1 SGHVS and CDR2 FQNEAQ. The CDR3 length is 13 residues. Trimming removed 1 base at V and 2 bases at J, with 6 bases between. CDR3 DNA: TGTGCCAGCAGCTTAGACAGGACCTACGAGCAGTACTTC. This translates into CASSLDRTYEQYF.

This clonotype was seen more than once but under ten times. The chain joins TRBV2 to TRBJ2-7; D perhaps matches TRBD1 (5 bases). The CDR3 covers 16 residues. The V gene's germline CDR1 is SNHLY and CDR2 FYNNEI. V was pared by 3 bases and J by 1 base, with 16 bases between. The CDR3 DNA reads as TGTGCCAGCAGTGAGCCCCTCCGGACAAATTCCTACGAGCAGTACTTC. It yields the protein CASSEPLRTNSYEQYF.

The table lists this clonotype with many counts. This chain connects TRBV29-1 to TRBJ2-5, with D uncertain. Trimming removed 6 bases at V and 2 bases at J, with 13 bases between. Germline V gene lookup returns CDR1 SQVTM and CDR2 ANQGSEA. CDR3 length: 13 residues. The CDR3 spells CSVLGQNQETQYF. CDR3 DNA: TGCAGCGTACTGGGCCAGAATCAAGAGACCCAGTACTTC.

This clonotype came up many times. The genes are TRBV24-1 and TRBJ2-5, with D possibly matching TRBD1 (5 bases). Germline CDR1 is KGHDR and CDR2 is SFDVKD. V dropped 9 bases and J dropped 4 bases, with 8 bases sitting between them. CDR3 size: 11 residues. CDR3 region: CATGASETQYF. CDR3 in DNA: TGTGCCACCGGGGCTTCAGAGACCCAGTACTTC.

V is TRBV2 and J is TRBJ2-2; 8 bases align to TRBD2. Germline V gene lookup returns CDR1 SNHLY and CDR2 FYNNEI. This CDR3 is 17 amino acids long. Trimming cost V 4 bases and J 1 base; bases outside gene matches: 8. The CDR3 nucleotides are TGTGCCAGCAGTGTTTATGGGCTAGCGGGGAACACCGGGGAGCTGTTTTTT. Translation: CASSVYGLAGNTGELFF.

In its sample, this clonotype was seen many times. The chain uses TRBV2 and TRBJ2-1; 9 bases are a match to TRBD2. Germline values: CDR1 SNHLY, CDR2 FYNNEI. The CDR3 runs 13 residues. After removal of 6 bases from V and 9 bases from J, the junction contained 6 bases not matched to a gene. CDR3 DNA sequence: TGTGCCAGCAGCCTAGAAGCGGGGGGTGAGCAGTTCTTC. Its protein product is CASSLEAGGEQFF.

The sample holds a few counts of this clonotype. V is TRBV3-1 and J is TRBJ1-1; 8 nucleotides line up with TRBD1. The CDR3 consists of 14 residues. V trimming: 3 bases; J trimming: 5 bases; junction bases outside the gene matches: 5. Looked up from germline, CDR1 is LGHDT and CDR2 is YNNKEL (reference sequence). The chain's CDR3 is CASSQTGVRTEAFF. The CDR3, as DNA: TGTGCCAGCAGCCAGACAGGGGTGAGGACTGAAGCTTTCTTT.

This clonotype has more than one count but fewer than ten. This sequence joins TRBV18 and TRBJ1-4; D gene unclear. The germline CDR1 and CDR2 sequences are KGHSH and LQKENI. V lost 4 bases and J lost 4, with 7 bases in between. The CDR3 is made up of 13 amino acids. The DNA for the CDR3 is TGTGCCAGCTCACAGGGCAGTAATGAAAAACTGTTTTTT. This sequence encodes CASSQGSNEKLFF.

V gene TRBV5-6 combines with J gene TRBJ1-3, with D possibly TRBD1 on 6 matching bases. The germline gives CDR1 SGHDT, CDR2 YYEEEE. There are 16 residues in the CDR3. The germline V and J ends were trimmed by 3 bases and 6 bases, with 19 bases remaining between them. The CDR3 reads CASSSSPGTYENTIYF. The CDR3 region has the DNA TGTGCCAGCAGCTCCTCCCCCGGGACATACGAAAACACCATATATTTT.

V usage is TRBV2 and J usage is TRBJ1-5; tentatively, D is TRBD1 (5 bases). The CDR3 covers 14 residues. CDR1 is SNHLY, CDR2 FYNNEI, per germline. V lost 8 bases and J lost 1, with 12 bases in between. CDR3: CASGGRRSNQPQHF. The CDR3 nucleotides are TGTGCCAGCGGGGGAAGACGGAGCAATCAGCCCCAGCATTTT. Full variable domain (remainder filled in from reference TRBV2 and TRBJ1-5): EPEVTQTPSHQVTQMGQEVILRCVPISNHLYFYWYRQILGQKVEFLVSFYNNEISEKSEIFDDQFSVERPDGSNFTLKIRSTKLEDSAMYFCASGGRRSNQPQHFGDGTRLSIL.

The chain has TRBV4-1 and TRBJ1-4; TRBD1 matches at 7 bases. The trim removed 5 bases at V and 8 bases at J, leaving 8 bases unmatched. CDR3 length equals 14 residues. Germline V lookup: CDR1 MGHRA, CDR2 YSYEKL. In DNA form, the CDR3 reads TGCGCCAGCAGCACTAGACAGGGATTGGAAAAACTGTTTTTT. Translated: CASSTRQGLEKLFF.

This clonotype showed up many times. This chain links TRBV15 with TRBJ2-7; the match to TRBD2 covers 7 bases. The V and J ends lost 0 bases and 0 bases, in that order; junction bases with no gene match: 5. CDR3 length equals 16 residues. Germline loops: CDR1 LNHNV, CDR2 YYDKDF (reference sequence). CDR3 in amino acids: CATSRDPGGSSYEQYF. Here the CDR3 DNA reads TGTGCCACCAGCAGAGACCCGGGCGGGAGCTCCTACGAGCAGTACTTC.